Listed below are T cell receptor beta chains from one sample, sequenced in a study of cytotoxic CD8 clonotypes in ibrutinib-treated CLL. Sequencing used immunoSEQ multiplex PCR; TCRdb keeps in-frame clones, though not all of them. The sample holds approximately 17,000 clones, about 65% seen once. This specimen was PBMCs, taken before ibrutinib treatment. Every receptor here comes from a human donor with chronic lymphocytic leukemia. The CDR3 runs from the conserved cysteine through the conserved F or W. D genes are given only for firm matches. A clone size is listed for some rows: how often the clone was seen (once, few, many), or a class if it is expanded.

V	D	J	size	DNA	CDR3
TRBV5-6	TRBD1	TRBJ2-7	-	TGTGCCAGCAGCCCTGGACAGGGGAGGGACTACGAGCAGTACTTC	CASSPGQGRDYEQYF
TRBV7-9	TRBD2	TRBJ2-3	-	TGTGCCAGCAGCTTACAGCGGGGGGCATTCACAGATACGCAGTATTTT	CASSLQRGAFTDTQYF
TRBV7-3	-	TRBJ1-3	-	TGTGCCAGCAGCTTAGCCTCAGGGGCTGGAAACACCATATATTTT	CASSLASGAGNTIYF
TRBV20-1	-	TRBJ2-1	-	TGCAGTGCTAGTGTCTGGGGTGAGCAGTTCTTC	CSASVWGEQFF
TRBV28	-	TRBJ1-3	few	TGTGCCAGCAGTAAAGGGGGAGTCATGTTGTATTTT	CASSKGGVMLYF
TRBV4-2	-	TRBJ1-2	once	TGTGCCAGCAGCCAAGATTCTGTGATGTTCGCCCTGTATGGCTACACCTTC	CASSQDSVMFALYGYTF
TRBV13	TRBD1	TRBJ2-7	-	TGTGCCAGCAGCTTAGGCCTCAGGGGGACCAAGTACTACGAGCAGTACTTC	CASSLGLRGTKYYEQYF
TRBV7-2	-	TRBJ1-5	-	TGTGCCAGCAGCTTAGGGCCGGGACGCAATCAGCCCCAGCATTTT	CASSLGPGRNQPQHF
TRBV7-9	TRBD1	TRBJ2-1	-	TGTGCCAGCAGTACCGGACAGGTTGCTCATGAGCAGTTCTTC	CASSTGQVAHEQFF
TRBV29-1	TRBD1	TRBJ1-2	-	TGCAGCGTTGAGCAGACAGGGGTCTATGGCTACACCTTC	CSVEQTGVYGYTF
TRBV28	-	TRBJ2-2	-	TGTGCCAGCAAACCGCCAGGGAGGGAGCTGTTTTTT	CASKPPGRELFF
TRBV7-2	-	TRBJ1-3	large	TGTGCCAGCAGCATTATCTCCCCGGCCATCTTCTCTGGAAACACCATATATTTT	CASSIISPAIFSGNTIYF
TRBV5-4	-	TRBJ1-3	once	TGTGCCAGCAGCCCCGGAGGCGCTTTGGATGGAAACACCATATATTTT	CASSPGGALDGNTIYF
TRBV10-3	TRBD1	TRBJ1-5	few	TGTGCCATCAGTGAAGCAGGGGGCCGCAATCAGCCCCAGCATTTT	CAISEAGGRNQPQHF
TRBV10-1	TRBD1	TRBJ2-2	-	TGCGCCAGTGGACAGGCTGTCACCGGGGAGCTGTTTTTT	CASGQAVTGELFF
TRBV5-1	-	TRBJ1-2	-	TGCGCCAGCAGCGCCCAAGGGGGGGATCGGTATGGCTACACCTTC	CASSAQGGDRYGYTF
TRBV4-1	-	TRBJ2-5	-	TGCGCCAGCAGCCTGGAAGATAGGGGGGGCATTACTGGGGAGACCCAGTACTTC	CASSLEDRGGITGETQYF
TRBV6-5	-	TRBJ1-1	few	TGTGCCAGCAGACCACAGCAGGGCGGCACTGAAGCTTTCTTT	CASRPQQGGTEAFF
TRBV2	-	TRBJ1-1	-	TGTGCCAGCACCCGGGACGGTGAAGCTTTCTTT	CASTRDGEAFF
TRBV13	-	TRBJ1-1	-	TGTGCCAGCAGCTCCGGGGCAGAACACACTGAAGCTTTCTTT	CASSSGAEHTEAFF
TRBV7-9	-	TRBJ2-2	-	TGTGCCAGCACCATTCAAAACACCGGGGAGCTGTTTTTT	CASTIQNTGELFF
TRBV2	-	TRBJ2-3	-	TGTGCCAGCAGCATCGGAGACAGGTATACGCAGTATTTT	CASSIGDRYTQYF
TRBV5-1	-	TRBJ1-3	few	TGCGCCAGCAGCTTGGCCCAAGGGGGTGGAAACACCATATATTTT	CASSLAQGGGNTIYF
TRBV6-1	-	TRBJ1-5	-	TGTGCCAGCAGTGAAGGGGTGGGCAATCAGCCCCAGCATTTT	CASSEGVGNQPQHF
TRBV18	TRBD1	TRBJ1-5	medium-sized	TGTGCCAGCTCACCTGACAGGGGTGGCAATCAGCCCCAGCATTTT	CASSPDRGGNQPQHF
TRBV7-9	-	TRBJ1-4	-	TGTGCCAGCAGCACCGCAACCACAACTAATGAAAAACTGTTTTTT	CASSTATTTNEKLFF
TRBV29-1	TRBD1	TRBJ2-1	-	TGCAGCGTCGCGGGAGACAGGGGGTCAAATGAGCAGTTCTTC	CSVAGDRGSNEQFF
TRBV4-1	-	TRBJ2-5	-	TGCGCCAGCAGCCAAGAAGGATCGGGCCTCTTCCAAGAGACCCAGTACTTC	CASSQEGSGLFQETQYF
TRBV5-1	-	TRBJ1-1	few	TGCGCCAGCAGCTATGGCGAGGTCTTTGCTGAAGCTTTCTTT	CASSYGEVFAEAFF
TRBV15	-	TRBJ2-7	-	TGTGCCACCAGAAGGGGCAGAGGGGCGAACGAGCAGTACTTC	CATRRGRGANEQYF
TRBV7-9	TRBD1	TRBJ2-1	-	TGTGCCAGCAGCTTGGGGGACAGGGTTAACGATGAGCAGTTCTTC	CASSLGDRVNDEQFF
TRBV4-3	-	TRBJ2-1	-	TGCGCCAGCAGCCAAGATATCTCAGACAATGAGCAGTTCTTC	CASSQDISDNEQFF
TRBV30	TRBD1	TRBJ1-2	-	TGTGCCGGAAAACAGGGGGCGGGTGGCTACACCTTC	CAGKQGAGGYTF
TRBV19	TRBD2	TRBJ2-1	-	TGTGCCAGTAGTACAACCCGGGCTAGCGGGGGGACCTACAATGAGCAGTTCTTC	CASSTTRASGGTYNEQFF
TRBV6-5	-	TRBJ2-7	few	TGTGCCAGCAGTCGAAGGAGTACCTACGAGCAGTACTTC	CASSRRSTYEQYF
TRBV14	TRBD2	TRBJ2-3	-	TGTGCCAGCAGCCAAGGCCTAGCGGGGGGCACAGATACGCAGTATTTT	CASSQGLAGGTDTQYF
TRBV6-6	-	TRBJ1-5	-	TGTGCCAGCAGTTACTCAAACGGCTTCAATCAGCCCCAGCATTTT	CASSYSNGFNQPQHF
TRBV7-2	-	TRBJ1-2	-	TGTGCCAGCAGCCCTTTCGACGTTGGAGGGCGCAGGATATTCTATGGCTACACCTTC	CASSPFDVGGRRIFYGYTF
TRBV6-1	-	TRBJ2-5	large	TGTGCCAGCGGAGGAAGGGGGTGGGAGACCCAGTACTTC	CASGGRGWETQYF
TRBV6-6	TRBD1	TRBJ2-1	-	TGTGCCAGCAGACAGGGGGCCAACAATGAGCAGTTCTTC	CASRQGANNEQFF
TRBV4-2	-	TRBJ1-4	-	TGTGCCAGCAGCCCGCGTATGAATTCGAATGAAAAACTGTTTTTT	CASSPRMNSNEKLFF
TRBV7-9	-	TRBJ1-1	-	TGTGCCAGCAGCTTAGCGCACAGCCCTGAAGCTTTCTTT	CASSLAHSPEAFF
TRBV6-4	TRBD1	TRBJ2-2	-	TGTGCCAGCAGCCCCGGGACAGGGGGCGCCCGCCGGGCCGGGGAGCTGTTTTTT	CASSPGTGGARRAGELFF
TRBV7-9	TRBD1	TRBJ1-4	few	TGTGCCAGCAGCCCTGGAGGGGGCAAGAATGAAAAACTGTTTTTT	CASSPGGGKNEKLFF
TRBV7-8	-	TRBJ2-7	-	TGTGCCAGCAGCCGGTACCCAATCTTCAGGGACGGAAGCTCCTACGAGCAGTACTTC	CASSRYPIFRDGSSYEQYF
TRBV5-6	-	TRBJ1-5	-	TGTGCCAGCAGTAATTGGGGGCTCACCAATCAGCCCCAGCATTTT	CASSNWGLTNQPQHF